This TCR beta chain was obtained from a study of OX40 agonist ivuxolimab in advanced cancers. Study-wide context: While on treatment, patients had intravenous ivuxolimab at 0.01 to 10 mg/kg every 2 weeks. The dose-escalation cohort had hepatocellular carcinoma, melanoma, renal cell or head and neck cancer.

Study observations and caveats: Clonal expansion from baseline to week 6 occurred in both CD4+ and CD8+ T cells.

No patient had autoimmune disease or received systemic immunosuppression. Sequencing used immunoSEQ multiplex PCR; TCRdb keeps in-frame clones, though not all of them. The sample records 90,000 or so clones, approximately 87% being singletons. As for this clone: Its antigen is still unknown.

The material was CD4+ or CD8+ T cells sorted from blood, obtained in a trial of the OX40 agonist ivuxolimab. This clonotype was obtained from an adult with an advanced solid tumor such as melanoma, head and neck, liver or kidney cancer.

In DNA form, the CDR3 reads TGTGCCAGCAGCTTAGCGACCGGGTTCTACGAGCAGTACTTC. Translation: CASSLATGFYEQYF. This chain links TRBV7-2 with TRBJ2-7; no definite D call. Germline V lookup: CDR1 SGHTA, CDR2 FQGNSA. This CDR3 contains 14 residues. V was clipped by 0 bases and J by 3 bases, with 9 bases between them.